The 23 T cell receptor beta chains given below trace back to one sample, sequenced in a study of T cell repertoires in cytomegalovirus infection. TCRdb reprocessed the reads via MiXCR and lists one record per CDR3 protein. The sample has just under 300,000 distinct CDR3 sequences, approximately 10% seen once; the top ten hold around 2.5%. Input material: PBMCs. All receptors come from a human donor in good health (CMV status not recorded). Some clones in this sample may be carry-over from other donors' samples.

This clonotype was detected many times. The CDR3 nucleotides read TGTGCCAGCAGCCAGACGGCAGGGGTCGGAGAGACCCAGTACTTC. This gives the protein CASSQTAGVGETQYF. The gene calls are TRBV7-9 and TRBJ2-5; weak D call: TRBD1 (6 bases). Germline V CDR1 and CDR2: SEHNR, FQNEAQ (reference sequence). V dropped 5 bases and J dropped 4 bases, with 17 bases sitting between them. This CDR3 spans 15 amino acids. The whole variable domain, remainder taken from reference TRBV7-9 and TRBJ2-5, is DTGVSQNPRHKITKRGQNVTFRCDPISEHNRLYWYRQTLGQGPEFLTYFQNEAQLEKSRLLSDRFSAERPKGSFSTLEIQRTEQGDSAMYLCASSQTAGVGETQYFGPGTRLLVL.

This clonotype was observed many times. The chain combines TRBV28 with TRBJ2-1; a possible D gene is TRBD1 (6 bases). Trimming took off 8 bases at V and 9 bases at J, with 17 bases between the two ends. The CDR3 spans 13 residues. The germline gives CDR1 MDHEN, CDR2 SYDVKM. CDR3 loop: CASLGTPIGEQFF. The DNA of the CDR3 is TGTGCCAGCTTGGGGACACCCATAGGTGAGCAGTTCTTC.

Ten or more counts support this clonotype. The V call is TRBV14, the J call TRBJ2-1; tentative D call: TRBD1 (7 bases). The germline V and J ends were trimmed by 2 bases and 6 bases, with 14 bases remaining between them. Germline V gene sequence: CDR1 SGHDN, CDR2 FVKESK. CDR3 length: 15 amino acids. The CDR3 reads CASSQRQGGPNEQFF. The DNA for the CDR3 is TGTGCCAGCAGCCAACGTCAGGGGGGCCCCAATGAGCAGTTCTTC.

The chain couples TRBV12-3 or TRBV12-4 to TRBJ1-6; D is uncertain. This CDR3 contains 16 residues. The V end lost 6 bases, the J end lost 9 bases, and 21 bases lay between the germline ends. CDR3 in amino acids: CASSPGGIGLGSPLHF. CDR3 nucleotides: TGTGCCAGCAGCCCGGGAGGCATCGGCCTTGGTTCACCCCTCCACTTT.

This clonotype showed up many times. The rearrangement links TRBV7-8 to TRBJ1-6; D is possibly TRBD1 (6 bases). This CDR3 region has 15 residues. Germline V gene data show CDR1 as SGHVS and CDR2 as FQNEAQ. Trimming removed 3 bases at V and 8 bases at J, with 14 bases between. CDR3 DNA: TGTGCCAGCAGCTTTTACAGGGCTGGTGATTCACCCCTCCACTTT. Translated: CASSFYRAGDSPLHF. Full variable domain (rest looked up from reference TRBV7-8 and TRBJ1-6): GAGVSQSPRYKVAKRGQDVALRCDPISGHVSLFWYQQALGQGPEFLTYFQNEAQLDKSGLPSDRFFAERPEGSVSTLKIQRTQQEDSAVYLCASSFYRAGDSPLHFGNGTRLTVT.

This clonotype was observed at least ten times. The genes are TRBV11-1 and TRBJ2-2; D call uncertain. With 7 bases removed from V and 6 bases from J, the gap between germline ends came to 12 bases. This CDR3 region has 13 residues. The V gene's germline CDR1 is SGHAT and CDR2 FQDESV (reference sequence). CDR3 nucleotides: TGTGCCAGCACCAGCTTGCTGGCCGGGGAGCTGTTTTTT. Translating gives CASTSLLAGELFF. Complete variable domain (other parts from reference TRBV11-1 and TRBJ2-2): EAEVAQSPRYKITEKSQAVAFWCDPISGHATLYWYRQILGQGPELLVQFQDESVVDDSQLPKDRFSAERLKGVDSTLKIQPAELGDSAMYLCASTSLLAGELFFGEGSRLTVL.

This clonotype showed up many times. V and J are TRBV24-1 and TRBJ2-2; TRBD1 matches 8 bases. The germline V gene encodes CDR1 KGHDR and CDR2 SFDVKD. The CDR3 totals 15 residues. J gave up 7 bases and V 6 bases, and 9 bases lay outside the gene matches. The CDR3: CATSPTDRDSGELFF. The CDR3 DNA is TGTGCCACCAGTCCCACGGACAGGGACAGCGGGGAGCTGTTTTTT.

The sample holds many counts of this clonotype. V and J are TRBV5-1 and TRBJ2-1; unclear D gene. Looked up from germline, CDR1 is SGHRS and CDR2 is YFSETQ. The CDR3 extends over 17 amino acids. Trimming stripped 3 bases from V and 0 bases from J, with 16 bases between. This chain's CDR3 is CASSSSTFVSSYNEQFF. DNA for the CDR3: TGCGCCAGCAGCTCCTCTACCTTCGTGAGCTCCTACAATGAGCAGTTCTTC.

The sample holds many counts of this clonotype. This chain joins TRBV7-2 and TRBJ2-2; D remains ambiguous. This CDR3 contains 14 residues. V was pared by 4 bases and J by 7 bases, with 13 bases between. In germline, CDR1 is SGHTA, CDR2 FQGNSA. The CDR3 loop is CASSSSSILGELFF. The CDR3 DNA reads as TGTGCCAGCAGCTCCAGTAGCATTCTCGGGGAGCTGTTTTTT.

The table lists this clonotype with a few counts. The chain has TRBV29-1 and TRBJ1-1; unclear D gene. In germline, CDR1 is SQVTM, CDR2 ANQGSEA. The CDR3 extends over 15 amino acids. V was pared by 2 bases and J by 1 base, with 14 bases between. This CDR3 is CSVEIRRPRNTEAFF. DNA of the CDR3: TGCAGCGTTGAAATAAGGAGGCCAAGGAACACTGAAGCTTTCTTT.

This clonotype was seen many times. The J gene is TRBJ1-2, the V gene TRBV6-1; D not resolved. V was pared by 2 bases and J by 6 bases, with 10 bases between. The CDR3 contains 13 residues. Germline CDR1 is MNHNS and CDR2 is SASEGT. The CDR3: CASSELLPDGYTF. The CDR3 DNA reads TGTGCCAGCAGTGAACTCTTACCGGATGGCTACACCTTC.

This clonotype showed up many times. The chain couples TRBV6-5 to TRBJ1-4, with D maybe TRBD1 (6 bases). The CDR3 loop spans 15 amino acids. Germline loops: CDR1 MNHEY, CDR2 SVGAGI. Trimming removed 4 bases from V and 6 bases from J, with 15 bases in between. Here the CDR3 reads CASSSRTAGDEKLFF. The CDR3, as DNA: TGTGCCAGCAGTTCCCGGACAGCGGGGGATGAAAAACTGTTTTTT.

This clonotype came up many times. The chain couples TRBV28 to TRBJ1-1; 7 bases align to TRBD1. CDR3 size: 15 residues. Trimming took 7 bases from V and 4 from J; bases not matched to a gene: 12. Germline lookup yields CDR1 MDHEN and CDR2 SYDVKM. CDR3 DNA sequence: TGTGCCAGCATAACAGGGGCGAAACAGGGCACTGAAGCTTTCTTT. Translated: CASITGAKQGTEAFF.

This clonotype has a count of ten or more. The chain employs TRBV20-1 and TRBJ2-1, with 8 bases identical to TRBD1. This CDR3 contains 16 residues. Per germline, CDR1 DFQATT and CDR2 SNEGSKA (reference sequence). Trimming removed 7 bases from V and 3 bases from J; junction bases left unmatched: 14. The CDR3 nucleotides are TGCAGTGGAACAAGGACAGGGCTCGGGTTCTACAATGAGCAGTTCTTC. Residues: CSGTRTGLGFYNEQFF.

The V gene is TRBV4-1, the J gene TRBJ2-7; 7 nucleotides match TRBD1. CDR3 length: 16 residues. Germline CDR1 is MGHRA and CDR2 is YSYEKL. The V and J ends lost 4 bases and 2 bases, in that order; junction bases with no gene match: 11. The CDR3 spells CASSLNSDRDAYEQYF. CDR3 DNA: TGCGCCAGCAGCCTGAACTCCGACAGGGATGCCTACGAGCAGTACTTC.

This clonotype was seen many times. The rearrangement links TRBV7-9 to TRBJ1-4, with D unresolved. Trimming took off 10 bases at V and 4 bases at J, with 13 bases between the two ends. The CDR3 is made up of 13 amino acids. Germline assignment: CDR1 SEHNR and CDR2 FQNEAQ (reference sequence). The chain's CDR3 is CATPGAHNEKLFF. CDR3 bases: TGTGCCACCCCCGGCGCCCATAATGAAAAACTGTTTTTT.

This clonotype was detected a few times. The chain has TRBV3-1 and TRBJ2-5; D gene ambiguous. The CDR3 extends over 14 amino acids. V lost 1 base and J lost 2, with 8 bases in between. CDR1 and CDR2 from the germline V gene are LGHDT and YNNKEL (reference sequence). CDR3 amino acids: CASSQATIQETQYF. CDR3 DNA sequence: TGTGCCAGCAGCCAAGCAACTATTCAAGAGACCCAGTACTTC.

In its sample, this clonotype was seen many times. V is TRBV20-1 and J is TRBJ1-5; the D is unclear. The V end was cut by 6 bases, the J end by 3 bases, with 9 bases between. The CDR3 contains 12 residues. The germline gives CDR1 DFQATT, CDR2 SNEGSKA (reference sequence). This CDR3 reads CSAMRHNQPQHF. DNA for the CDR3: TGCAGTGCCATGCGTCACAATCAGCCCCAGCATTTT.

This clonotype has at least ten counts. The chain recombines TRBV12-3 or TRBV12-4 with TRBJ2-5, with D hard to call. Trimming removed 4 bases at V and 5 bases at J, with 17 bases between. The CDR3 length is 15 residues. The CDR3 here is CASSSSPSSWETQYF. CDR3 coding DNA: TGTGCCAGCAGTTCATCCCCCTCTAGTTGGGAGACCCAGTACTTC.

This clonotype was recorded at least ten times. J is TRBJ2-1 and V is TRBV28, with 8 bases identical to TRBD1. Germline values: CDR1 MDHEN, CDR2 SYDVKM. This CDR3 is 14 amino acids long. Unmatched junction bases numbered 11, after V lost 6 bases and J lost 10 bases. CDR3 nucleotide sequence: TGTGCCAGCAGGATAGGACAGGGTGGAAAGGAGCAGTTCTTC. Amino acid sequence: CASRIGQGGKEQFF.

This clonotype was recorded at least ten times. The chain carries TRBV12-3 or TRBV12-4 and TRBJ1-6, with D possibly TRBD1 on 5 matching bases. V lost 1 base, J lost 2 bases, and 6 bases lay in between. This CDR3 spans 15 amino acids. CDR3 amino acids: CASSLGTTYNSPLHF. CDR3 nucleotide sequence: TGTGCCAGCAGTTTAGGGACAACCTATAATTCACCCCTCCACTTT.

This sequence joins TRBV19 and TRBJ1-1, with 7 bases matching TRBD1. The germline gives CDR1 LNHDA, CDR2 SQIVND (reference sequence). The CDR3 is 13 residues long. The ends lost 1 base at V and 7 bases at J; junction bases unmatched: 3. This CDR3 is CASSIAYRGEAFF. The CDR3 nucleotides read TGTGCCAGTAGTATAGCATACAGGGGTGAAGCTTTCTTT.

This clonotype was detected ten times or more. The V gene is TRBV28, the J gene TRBJ1-2; D not resolved. Trimming removed 3 bases from V and 3 bases from J, with 11 bases in between. The CDR3 sequence is 14 residues long. CDR1 and CDR2 from the germline V gene are MDHEN and SYDVKM. The CDR3 protein is CASSLRRVDYGYTF. CDR3 in DNA: TGTGCCAGCAGTTTGCGGAGGGTCGACTATGGCTACACCTTC.